This entry describes one TCR beta chain. Per the germline V gene, CDR1 is SQVTM and CDR2 is ANQGSEA. V was cut by 4 bases and J by 1 base, with 10 bases left in between. The CDR3 extends over 13 amino acids. MiXCR was run by TCRdb on the RT-PCR reads, yielding one entry per CDR3 protein. The data hold about 19,000 distinct CDR3 sequences, with less than 75% observed a single time. This sample is part of a study of yellow fever vaccine responses in identical twins. This chain links TRBV29-1 with TRBJ1-1; the D is unclear. This TCR was sampled from a woman between 18 and 29 years old who received the yellow fever vaccine. The source was T cells from blood (PBMCs), unsorted or a sorted subset (not recorded which), collected before or after yellow fever vaccination (not recorded which). DNA for the CDR3: TGCAGCGTTGGCCCTCTAGGGAACACTGAAGCTTTCTTT. Translating gives CSVGPLGNTEAFF.